This T cell receptor beta chain originates from a study of blood T cell repertoires in COVID-19. Study information: Acute and convalescent COVID-19 samples came from the United States, Italy and Spain.

Trimming took 4 bases from V and 0 from J, leaving 13 bases between them. The germline V gene has CDR1 MGHRA and CDR2 YSYEKL. This CDR3 is 16 amino acids long. The Seattle site enrolled patients during active infection and followed them longitudinally. Profiled with immunoSEQ multiplex PCR; TCRdb holds only in-frame clones, not every one. The sample has some 200,000 clones; less than 85% are singletons. This sequence originates from a woman of 80 years or more with COVID-19, enrolled during active disease. Sequencing was done on a sample of peripheral blood. The rearrangement links TRBV4-1 to TRBJ1-3, with D hard to call. In DNA form, the CDR3 reads TGCGCCAGCAGCCCCCTCCCAACTAGCTCTGGAAACACCATATATTTT. This encodes CASSPLPTSSGNTIYF.